This record concerns one TCR beta chain sequence. The CDR3 contains 13 residues. The V gene's germline CDR1 is MDHEN and CDR2 SYDVKM. V was trimmed by 8 bases and J by 3 bases, leaving 14 bases between them. This sample was included in a study of blood T cell repertoires in COVID-19. About the study: T cells, B-cell-depleted T cells, or PBMCs provided the cDNA or gDNA that served as material.

Profiled with immunoSEQ multiplex PCR; TCRdb holds only in-frame clones, not every one. The sample holds about 260,000 clones; 87% are singletons and the top ten take approximately 2.3%. Input material: peripheral blood. This clonotype originated in a woman in her forties or fifties with acute or convalescent COVID-19. The rearrangement joins TRBV28 to TRBJ2-7, with a tentative D call TRBD1 (6 bases). Here the CDR3 DNA reads TGTGCCAGCGACGGGACACATAACTACGAGCAGTACTTC. It codes for CASDGTHNYEQYF.